The rows below give T cell receptor beta chains drawn from one sample of a study of cytomegalovirus exposure and HLA in healthy donors. TCRdb keeps only in-frame clones here, not all; method: immunoSEQ multiplex PCR. The table records roughly 76,000 clones, 79% of them present only once. The specimen sequenced was PBMCs. The receptors were gathered from a young man in good health and CMV-seronegative. The CDR3 runs from the conserved cysteine through the conserved F or W. The D gene is left open where the match is weak. Not every row has a clone size; where given, it reads once, few, many or a size class.

size: .; J: TRBJ2-1; D: .; V: TRBV10-2; length: 14; DNA: TGCGCCACCACACCGGACAGCAGCTACAATGAGCAGTTCTTC; CDR3: CATTPDSSYNEQFF
size: .; J: TRBJ2-6; D: .; V: TRBV19; length: 15; DNA: TGTGCCAGTAGTATTGGGGGGACTGGGGCCAACGTCCTGACTTTC; CDR3: CASSIGGTGANVLTF
size: .; J: TRBJ2-1; D: TRBD2; V: TRBV30; length: 13; DNA: TGTGCCTGGAGTACTAGCGGCGGTTATAAGCGGTTCTTC; CDR3: CAWSTSGGYKRFF
size: .; J: TRBJ1-2; D: .; V: TRBV11-2; length: 19; DNA: TGTGCCAGCAGCTCCCCCCGGGGGGGTGCGGGAGGGAAGAACTATGGCTACACCTTC; CDR3: CASSSPRGGAGGKNYGYTF
size: .; J: TRBJ2-2; D: .; V: TRBV4-1; length: 15; DNA: TGCGCCAGCAGCCGCGGGAATAGGAACACCGGGGAGCTGTTTTTT; CDR3: CASSRGNRNTGELFF
size: .; J: TRBJ2-7; D: .; V: TRBV6-1; length: 14; DNA: TGTGCCAGCCGATTCCTTGTCCAGAACTACGAGCAGTACTTC; CDR3: CASRFLVQNYEQYF
size: .; J: TRBJ2-3; D: .; V: TRBV19; length: 15; DNA: TGTGCCAGTAGTATATCGGGCGGGATCACAGATACGCAGTATTTT; CDR3: CASSISGGITDTQYF
size: .; J: TRBJ1-2; D: TRBD1; V: TRBV6-5; length: 13; DNA: TGTGCCAGCAGTCCTGGGACAGACTATGGCTACCCCTTC; CDR3: CASSPGTDYGYPF
size: .; J: TRBJ1-3; D: .; V: TRBV2; length: 13; DNA: TGTGCCAGCAGTGGGACACTTGGAAACACCATATATTTT; CDR3: CASSGTLGNTIYF
size: few; J: TRBJ1-1; D: .; V: TRBV5-6; length: 19; DNA: TGTGCCAGCAGCTTGGTAGAGGCGACCGGGGGTGCGAGGAACACTGAAGCTTTCTTT; CDR3: CASSLVEATGGARNTEAFF
size: .; J: TRBJ1-2; D: TRBD1; V: TRBV19; length: 17; DNA: TGTGCCAGTAGTACGCAGAGACAGGGGGCGTCGAGTTATGGCTACACCTTC; CDR3: CASSTQRQGASSYGYTF
size: once; J: TRBJ1-1; D: .; V: TRBV7-9; length: 11; DNA: TGTGCCAGCGGCGGGGTCACTGAAGCTTTCTTT; CDR3: CASGGVTEAFF
size: .; J: TRBJ1-5; D: .; V: TRBV19; length: 13; DNA: TGTGCCAGTAGTATCCAGAACAATCAGCCCCAGCATTTT; CDR3: CASSIQNNQPQHF